Each of the 20 T cell receptor beta chains below was sequenced from the same sample in a study of OX40 agonist ivuxolimab in advanced cancers. Produced via immunoSEQ multiplex PCR; TCRdb's table is partial and in-frame only. The sample holds 75,000 to 90,000 clones; less than 85% are singletons and the top ten take around 6.6%. Sequencing used CD4+ or CD8+ T cells sorted from blood, obtained in a trial of the OX40 agonist ivuxolimab. These receptors were taken from an adult with an advanced solid tumor such as melanoma, head and neck, liver or kidney cancer.

This chain links TRBV4-1 with TRBJ2-7, with TRBD1 matching 11 bases. This CDR3 is 13 amino acids long. V lost 0 bases, J lost 9 bases, and 1 base stayed unmatched. CDR1 is MGHRA and CDR2 is YSYEKL in the germline V gene. CDR3 in DNA: TGCGCCAGCAGCCAAGATGGGACAGGGGGGCAGTACTTC. This sequence encodes CASSQDGTGGQYF.

The chain carries TRBV10-2 and TRBJ2-6, with 8 bases identical to TRBD2. Looked up from germline, CDR1 is WSHSY and CDR2 is SAAADI. This CDR3 is 15 amino acids long. Trimming cost V 6 bases and J 5 bases; bases outside gene matches: 6. The CDR3: CASSERGSWANVLTF. The CDR3 DNA is TGCGCCAGCAGCGAGCGGGGGAGCTGGGCCAACGTCCTGACTTTC.

This chain uses TRBV5-6 with TRBJ2-7; D unresolved. CDR3 length equals 15 residues. V lost 0 bases and J lost 3, with 13 bases in between. Germline V lookup: CDR1 SGHDT, CDR2 YYEEEE. In DNA, the CDR3 is TGTGCCAGCAGCTTGGCAGTCGGGCCTAACTACGAGCAGTACTTC. It translates to CASSLAVGPNYEQYF.

The chain uses TRBV5-6 and TRBJ2-5; 9 bases are shared with TRBD1. Germline values: CDR1 SGHDT, CDR2 YYEEEE. The CDR3 spans 14 residues. Trimming removed 3 bases from V and 5 bases from J; junction bases left unmatched: 5. The CDR3 is CASSSTTGGETQYF. The CDR3 DNA follows: TGTGCCAGCAGCTCGACGACAGGGGGGGAGACCCAGTACTTC.

This clone was counted only a few times. The J gene is TRBJ2-1, the V gene TRBV7-8, with 9 nucleotides matching TRBD2. The CDR3 covers 16 residues. Germline V gene lookup returns CDR1 SGHVS and CDR2 FQNEAQ. The V gene end was trimmed by 6 bases and the J gene end by 8 bases; junction bases not matched to a gene: 14. The CDR3 loop is CASSFGVSSGSYEQFF. The CDR3, as DNA: TGTGCCAGCAGTTTTGGGGTTAGTAGCGGGAGCTATGAGCAGTTCTTC.

This rearrangement joins TRBV30 to TRBJ2-6, with 7 bases aligning to TRBD1. From germline, CDR1 is GTSNPN and CDR2 SVGIG (reference sequence). The CDR3 contains 16 residues. V shed 1 base and J 1 base; nucleotides not matched to a gene: 4. The CDR3 DNA is TGTGCCTGGAGTGGGACAGGATTATCTGGGGCCAACGTCCTGACTTTC. Translating it yields CAWSGTGLSGANVLTF.

The chain has TRBV7-2 and TRBJ1-2; 7 nucleotides align to TRBD1. The CDR3 length is 16 residues. Losses at the gene ends were 1 base for V and 0 bases for J; bases not matched to a gene: 5. Germline-derived CDR1 and CDR2 are SGHTA and FQGNSA. The CDR3 loop is CASSLVGTVANYGYTF. DNA for the CDR3: TGTGCCAGCAGCTTAGTGGGGACAGTAGCTAACTATGGCTACACCTTC.

The V gene is TRBV6-5, the J gene TRBJ2-7; 7 bases fit TRBD2. The CDR3 spans 15 residues. In germline, CDR1 is MNHEY, CDR2 SVGAGI. The trim removed 2 bases at V and 5 bases at J, leaving 9 bases unmatched. The CDR3 region is CASSYDGRPSNEQYF. DNA of the CDR3: TGTGCCAGCAGTTACGACGGGAGGCCCTCTAACGAGCAGTACTTC.

The rearrangement uses TRBV30 and TRBJ1-1; D is possibly TRBD1 (6 bases). Germline CDR1 is GTSNPN and CDR2 is SVGIG (reference sequence). The CDR3 has 14 amino acids. V was shortened by 8 bases and J by 5 bases, with 21 bases between the two germline ends. CDR3 loop: CAAHPDSSGTEAFF. CDR3 nucleotide sequence: TGTGCCGCGCATCCGGACAGTTCTGGGACTGAAGCTTTCTTT. The variable domain in full, completed from reference TRBV30 and TRBJ1-1, reads SQTIHQWPATLVQPVGSPLSLECTVEGTSNPNLYWYRQAAGRGLQLLFYSVGIGQISSEVPQNLSASRPQDRQFILSSKKLLLSDSGFYLCAAHPDSSGTEAFFGQGTRLTVV.

The V call is TRBV6-6, the J call TRBJ2-3, with 8 bases fitting TRBD1. V lost 6 bases to trimming and J lost 4 bases; unmatched junction nucleotides: 3. The germline V gene encodes CDR1 MNHNY and CDR2 SVGAGI (reference sequence). This CDR3 has 13 residues. CDR3 sequence reads: CASRDRVADTQYF. The DNA of the CDR3 is TGTGCCAGCAGGGACAGGGTTGCAGATACGCAGTATTTT.

The chain employs TRBV27 and TRBJ1-1; D possibly corresponds to TRBD1 (6 bases). V gave up 4 bases and J gave up 8 bases, with 23 bases separating them. Germline V gene data show CDR1 as MNHEY and CDR2 as SMNVEV (reference sequence). The CDR3 totals 16 residues. The CDR3 here is CASSYLSSRGAFEAFF. In nucleotides, the CDR3 is TGTGCCAGCAGTTACCTCTCGAGCAGGGGAGCTTTCGAAGCTTTCTTT.

The rearrangement uses TRBV4-2 and TRBJ1-2, with D unresolved. V lost 4 bases to trimming and J lost 0 bases, with 12 bases between them. This CDR3 contains 15 residues. Germline values: CDR1 LGHNA, CDR2 YNFKEQ. The CDR3 here is CASSLSTTANYGYTF. In nucleotides, the CDR3 is TGTGCCAGCAGCCTCAGCACCACAGCTAACTATGGCTACACCTTC.

The J gene is TRBJ1-5, the V gene TRBV19; D perhaps matches TRBD1 (5 bases). V lost 10 bases and J 5 bases, leaving 15 bases between the germline ends. CDR3 length equals 13 residues. Looked up from germline, CDR1 is LNHDA and CDR2 is SQIVND (reference sequence). CDR3 loop: CATAGRNDQPQHF. The CDR3 DNA reads as TGTGCCACCGCAGGGAGAAACGATCAGCCCCAGCATTTT.

The table lists this clone with a few counts. The chain carries TRBV6-6 and TRBJ2-7; a possible D gene is TRBD1 (5 bases). The germline V gene encodes CDR1 MNHNY and CDR2 SVGAGI (reference sequence). V was cut by 2 bases and J by 6 bases, with 8 bases left in between. CDR3 length: 12 amino acids. As DNA, the CDR3 is TGTGCCAGCAGTTACAGGGGTGGCGAGCAGTACTTC. It translates to CASSYRGGEQYF.

The CDR3 DNA is TGTGCCAGCAGTTACAATCAGGGGGCTCCCATCCAGCATTTT. Translated, it gives CASSYNQGAPIQHF. The chain links TRBV6-5 to TRBJ1-5, with 8 bases that match TRBD1. CDR1 is MNHEY and CDR2 is SVGAGI in the germline V gene. Trimming cost V 2 bases and J 12 bases; bases outside gene matches: 9. This CDR3 is built from 14 residues.

The V call is TRBV6-1, the J call TRBJ2-7, with 7 bases fitting TRBD1. Germline assignment: CDR1 MNHNS and CDR2 SASEGT. With V trimmed by 0 bases and J by 6 bases, 2 bases remained unmatched. CDR3 size: 13 residues. The CDR3 region is CASSEARDSEQYF. For the CDR3, the DNA is TGTGCCAGCAGTGAAGCTAGGGACAGCGAGCAGTACTTC.

This clone was found once. The V gene is TRBV5-5, the J gene TRBJ1-2; D may be TRBD1 (5 bases). The CDR3 runs 14 residues. With 2 bases removed from V and 2 bases from J, the gap between germline ends came to 10 bases. Per the germline V gene, CDR1 is SGHKS and CDR2 is YYEKEE (reference sequence). CDR3: CASSFDWGNYGYTF. The CDR3, as DNA: TGTGCCAGCAGCTTTGATTGGGGGAACTATGGCTACACCTTC. Variable domain in full (rest from reference TRBV5-5 and TRBJ1-2): DAGVTQSPTHLIKTRGQQVTLRCSPISGHKSVSWYQQVLGQGPQFIFQYYEKEERGRGNFPDRFSARQFPNYSSELNVNALLLGDSALYLCASSFDWGNYGYTFGSGTRLTVV.

The chain links TRBV19 to TRBJ2-1; D may correspond to TRBD1 or TRBD2 (7 bases each). From germline, CDR1 is LNHDA and CDR2 SQIVND (reference sequence). The CDR3 sequence is 14 residues long. Deletions cut 10 bases from V and 4 bases from J, with 17 bases between. The CDR3 DNA is TGTGCCATCAGGGGGGGATCCGATTACAATGAGCAGTTCTTC. Its protein is CAIRGGSDYNEQFF.

The rearrangement joins TRBV5-4 to TRBJ2-7; D gene uncertain. Germline values: CDR1 SGHNT, CDR2 YYREEE (reference sequence). This CDR3 spans 13 amino acids. Trimming removed 2 bases from V and 3 bases from J, with 9 bases in between. The CDR3 DNA follows: TGTGCCAGCAGCTTAGACTCCTACTACGAGCAGTACTTC. This codes for CASSLDSYYEQYF.

The chain recombines TRBV11-2 with TRBJ2-3; D is undetermined. In germline, CDR1 is SGHAT, CDR2 FQNNGV. Trimming removed 5 bases from V and 9 bases from J, with 12 bases in between. The CDR3 runs 12 residues. The CDR3 is CASSPVMGTQYF. CDR3 nucleotides: TGTGCCAGCAGCCCTGTAATGGGGACGCAGTATTTT.